Below, 20 T cell receptor beta chains from the same sample are listed, as sequenced in a study of cytomegalovirus exposure and HLA in healthy donors. The PCR contained 60 Vbeta and 13 Jbeta primers. Produced via immunoSEQ multiplex PCR; TCRdb's table is partial and in-frame only. The table lists 95,000 to 150,000 clones, approximately 73% of them singletons, with around 5% in the top ten. Sequenced material: PBMCs. These receptors all come from a man aged 55 to 70 in good health and CMV-seropositive.

This clone was seen a few times. The J gene is TRBJ2-7, the V gene TRBV7-8; tentative D call: TRBD1 (6 bases). The CDR3 sequence is 13 residues long. The V and J ends lost 5 bases and 2 bases respectively, with 10 bases between them. Per the germline V gene, CDR1 is SGHVS and CDR2 is FQNEAQ. The CDR3 loop is CASSHRVPYEQYF. CDR3 sequence (DNA): TGTGCCAGCAGCCACAGGGTCCCCTACGAGCAGTACTTC.

The chain is built from TRBV27 and TRBJ2-5; tentative D call: TRBD2 (6 bases). The CDR3 loop spans 15 amino acids. Germline CDR1 reads MNHEY; CDR2 reads SMNVEV (reference sequence). Trimming shortened V by 5 bases and J by 3 bases, and 16 bases separated the two germline ends. In DNA form, the CDR3 reads TGTGCCAGCAGTGGGAGCCGTGGAGGGAAAGAGACCCAGTACTTC. This codes for CASSGSRGGKETQYF.

This chain uses TRBV10-3 with TRBJ2-2; TRBD2 might be the D (5 bases). The CDR3 has 15 residues. The germline V and J ends were trimmed by 11 bases and 0 bases, with 16 bases remaining between them. Germline V lookup: CDR1 ENHRY, CDR2 SYGVKD. The CDR3 nucleotides read TGTGCCGCCCTAGACCCGGGGACGAACACCGGGGAGCTGTTTTTT. Its translation is CAALDPGTNTGELFF.

V and J are TRBV6-1 and TRBJ2-3; 7 bases map to TRBD2. The V gene's germline CDR1 is MNHNS and CDR2 SASEGT. The CDR3 runs 15 residues. The J segment lost 3 bases and the V segment lost 4 bases, leaving 7 bases of the junction unmatched. The CDR3 protein is CASSARGSATDTQYF. CDR3 in DNA: TGTGCCAGCAGTGCGCGGGGGAGCGCGACAGATACGCAGTATTTT.

J is TRBJ1-6 and V is TRBV7-2; D uncertain. The CDR3 runs to 15 residues. Germline CDR1 is SGHTA and CDR2 is FQGNSA. The V gene lost 1 base and the J gene lost 14 bases, with 18 bases spanning the gap. DNA for the CDR3: TGTGCCAGCAGCTTAGGTCTCCAAGCCTCCGGGACCCTCCACTTT. This sequence encodes CASSLGLQASGTLHF. Full variable domain (remainder filled in from reference TRBV7-2 and TRBJ1-6): GAGVSQSPSNKVTEKGKDVELRCDPISGHTALYWYRQSLGQGLEFLIYFQGNSAPDKSGLPSDRFSAERTGGSVSTLTIQRTQQEDSAVYLCASSLGLQASGTLHFGNGTRLTVT.

The chain uses TRBV28 and TRBJ2-2; TRBD2 might be the D (6 bases). Germline CDR1 MDHEN, CDR2 SYDVKM. This CDR3 contains 15 residues. The V end lost 4 bases, the J end lost 6 bases, and 15 bases lay between the germline ends. As DNA, the CDR3 is TGTGCCAGCAGTTCGGGACTCCCCTGGTCCGGGGAGCTGTTTTTT. Encoded protein: CASSSGLPWSGELFF.

This clone has just one count. This chain uses TRBV19 with TRBJ2-7; D is unresolved. Germline CDR1 is LNHDA and CDR2 is SQIVND (reference sequence). The CDR3 length is 13 residues. V was shortened by 6 bases and J by 0 bases, with 9 bases between the two germline ends. The CDR3: CASRARSSYEQYF. DNA for the CDR3: TGTGCCAGTAGGGCCCGAAGCTCCTACGAGCAGTACTTC.

This rearrangement joins TRBV7-8 to TRBJ2-7, with 7 bases matching TRBD1. The CDR3 is made up of 15 amino acids. Germline V gives CDR1 SGHVS, CDR2 FQNEAQ. V shed 1 base, J shed 0 bases, and the junction held 3 bases outside the gene matches. The CDR3 bases are TGTGCCAGCAGCTTAGAGGGACAGAGCTCCTACGAGCAGTACTTC. It encodes CASSLEGQSSYEQYF.

As to this clone: The germline gene is not matched at one end of the junction; a read error may be the cause. The rearrangement links TRBV7-7 to TRBJ2-2, with D possibly TRBD2 on 5 matching bases. The CDR3 is 16 residues long. Germline assignment: CDR1 SSHAT and CDR2 FNYEAQ (reference sequence). CDR3: CASSAVGQAGTGELFF. CDR3 bases: TGTGCTAGCAGCGCAGTCGGGCAGGCGGGTACCGGGGAGCTGTTTTTT.

This chain connects TRBV2 to TRBJ1-1; 7 bases map to TRBD1. After removal of 7 bases from V and 6 bases from J, the junction contained 8 bases not matched to a gene. This CDR3 has 13 amino acids. Germline loops: CDR1 SNHLY, CDR2 FYNNEI. CDR3 in DNA: TGTGCCAGCAAGGAGGGGGCGATCGCTGAAGCTTTCTTT. Its translation is CASKEGAIAEAFF. Combining the CDR3 with reference TRBV2 and TRBJ1-1 gives the whole variable domain EPEVTQTPSHQVTQMGQEVILRCVPISNHLYFYWYRQILGQKVEFLVSFYNNEISEKSEIFDDQFSVERPDGSNFTLKIRSTKLEDSAMYFCASKEGAIAEAFFGQGTRLTVV.

The chain uses TRBV30 and TRBJ2-6; a weak D match, TRBD1 (5 bases). The CDR3 runs 15 residues. Trimming left V 5 bases short and J 0 bases short, with 11 bases between. From germline, CDR1 is GTSNPN and CDR2 SVGIG (reference sequence). The CDR3 DNA reads as TGTGCCTGGCATGCGACAGACTCTGGGGCCAACGTCCTGACTTTC. Amino acids: CAWHATDSGANVLTF.

The chain carries TRBV10-1 and TRBJ2-1, with 10 nucleotides matching TRBD1. The length of the CDR3 is 13 residues. CDR1 WNHNN and CDR2 SYGVQD come from the germline V gene (reference sequence). V lost 4 bases to trimming and J lost 9 bases; unmatched junction nucleotides: 3. The CDR3 DNA is TGCGCCAGCAGTGTTGACAGGGGGCGTGAGCAGTTCTTC. It is translated as CASSVDRGREQFF.

The chain uses TRBV28 and TRBJ1-5; TRBD1 matches at 10 bases. J lost 7 bases, V lost 4 bases, and 7 bases had no gene match. Germline-derived CDR1 and CDR2 are MDHEN and SYDVKM. The CDR3 is 15 amino acids. The CDR3 bases are TGTGCCAGCAGTTCCCGACAGGGGGCGGGACAGCCCCAGCATTTT. Encoded protein: CASSSRQGAGQPQHF.

The chain recombines TRBV13 with TRBJ2-3; D remains ambiguous. This CDR3 is built from 13 residues. V was shortened by 2 bases and J by 3 bases, with 6 bases between the two germline ends. Germline V lookup: CDR1 PRHDT, CDR2 FYEKMQ (reference sequence). CDR3 sequence: CASSLPGTDTQYF. CDR3 nucleotides: TGTGCCAGCAGCTTACCCGGGACAGATACGCAGTATTTT.

The chain uses TRBV11-2 and TRBJ1-1, with unresolved D. From germline, CDR1 is SGHAT and CDR2 FQNNGV. The germline V and J ends were trimmed by 7 bases and 4 bases, with 7 bases remaining between them. The CDR3 consists of 11 residues. The CDR3 spells CASTEITEAFF. The CDR3 DNA sequence: TGTGCCAGCACGGAGATCACTGAAGCTTTCTTT.

The sample holds a few counts of this clone. Its ends do not fully match the called genes, so a read error is possible. The V call is TRBV7-9, the J call TRBJ2-7; a weak D match, TRBD1 (6 bases). The CDR3 contains 15 residues. Per the germline V gene, CDR1 is SEHNR and CDR2 is FQNEAQ (reference sequence). The CDR3 region is CSSSSTRGSNYEQYF. The CDR3 bases are TGTTCCAGCAGCTCTACCAGGGGCTCCAACTACGAGCAGTACTTC.

This CDR3 reads CASSADRHSRPNSPLHF. The DNA of the CDR3 is TGTGCCAGCAGCGCTGACAGACACTCTCGCCCAAATTCACCCCTCCACTTT. V is TRBV2 and J is TRBJ1-6, with D possibly being TRBD1 (5 bases). V was cut by 6 bases and J by 7 bases, with 22 bases left in between. Germline V gene data show CDR1 as SNHLY and CDR2 as FYNNEI. The CDR3 extends over 17 amino acids. Full variable domain (remainder filled in from reference TRBV2 and TRBJ1-6): EPEVTQTPSHQVTQMGQEVILRCVPISNHLYFYWYRQILGQKVEFLVSFYNNEISEKSEIFDDQFSVERPDGSNFTLKIRSTKLEDSAMYFCASSADRHSRPNSPLHFGNGTRLTVT.

This clone was picked up a small number of times. V gene TRBV10-3 combines with J gene TRBJ1-3, with D perhaps matching TRBD1 (6 bases). V gave up 4 bases and J gave up 0 bases, with 13 bases separating them. Germline CDR1 and CDR2: ENHRY and SYGVKD. CDR3 length: 16 residues. As DNA, the CDR3 is TGTGCCATCAGTGGGAACAGGGAAAGCTCTGGAAACACCATATATTTT. This translates into CAISGNRESSGNTIYF.

The V gene is TRBV6-5, the J gene TRBJ2-7, with a tentative D call TRBD2 (7 bases). From germline, CDR1 is MNHEY and CDR2 SVGAGI. Trimming removed 0 bases from V and 7 bases from J, with 19 bases in between. This CDR3 is 16 amino acids long. The CDR3 nucleotides read TGTGCCAGCAGTTACTCGAGTTTGGCGGGGGCAGGTGAGCAGTACTTC. Its protein is CASSYSSLAGAGEQYF.

J is TRBJ2-7 and V is TRBV6-5; D call uncertain. The germline CDR1 and CDR2 sequences are MNHEY and SVGAGI. V lost 2 bases and J 0 bases, leaving 11 bases between the germline ends. The CDR3 covers 15 residues. The CDR3, as DNA: TGTGCCAGCAGTTACACGACTCGGAGCTCCTACGAGCAGTACTTC. This gives the protein CASSYTTRSSYEQYF.